The 32 T cell receptor beta chains below all came from one sample that was sequenced in a study of CD8+ T cells in alopecia areata. In alopecia areata patients, both lesional scalp punch biopsies and peripheral blood were collected. Sequencing used cDNA as its template, made by extracting RNA and reverse transcribing it. TCRdb keeps only in-frame clones here, not all; method: immunoSEQ multiplex PCR. Among about 11,000 clones listed, roughly three fifths were seen once. Specimen: skin, collected at week 0. The receptors shown here come from a human donor with alopecia areata.

This clone was counted a single time. V and J are TRBV10-3 and TRBJ2-2; the match to TRBD2 covers 12 bases. V was clipped by 8 bases and J by 3 bases; unmatched bases: 4. CDR1 and CDR2 (germline): ENHRY, SYGVKD. The CDR3 runs to 15 residues. The CDR3 DNA is TGTGCCATCCCTAGCGGGGGGGCGGACACCGGGGAGCTGTTTTTT. The encoded protein is CAIPSGGADTGELFF.

This rearrangement joins TRBV5-1 to TRBJ2-5; 11 bases map to TRBD2. Germline CDR1 SGHRS, CDR2 YFSETQ. V was pared by 0 bases and J by 4 bases, with 2 bases of the junction left unmatched. The CDR3 consists of 15 residues. CDR3 sequence (DNA): TGCGCCAGCAGCTTGGGACTAGCGGGACTAGAGACCCAGTACTTC. Protein product: CASSLGLAGLETQYF.

The V call is TRBV6-1, the J call TRBJ1-5, with 7 bases aligning to TRBD1. The CDR3 length is 13 residues. Germline values: CDR1 MNHNS, CDR2 SASEGT. After removal of 11 bases from V and 8 bases from J, the junction contained 12 bases not matched to a gene. The CDR3 protein is CASPRQGEEPQHF. CDR3 DNA sequence: TGTGCCTCCCCGAGACAGGGTGAAGAGCCCCAGCATTTT.

The genes are TRBV9 and TRBJ2-2, with 8 bases fitting TRBD1. Germline V lookup: CDR1 SGDLS, CDR2 YYNGEE. The V segment lost 4 bases and the J segment 6 bases; nucleotides outside the gene matches: 8. This CDR3 spans 15 amino acids. The CDR3 here is CASSTTPGGPGELFF. The CDR3 DNA reads as TGTGCCAGCAGCACCACCCCAGGGGGCCCCGGGGAGCTGTTTTTT.

As regards this clone: The junction does not match germline at one end; this may be a read error. V and J are TRBV7-3 and TRBJ1-1; D uncertain. This CDR3 is 13 amino acids long. Germline CDR1 SGHTA, CDR2 FQGTGA. CDR3: CANSRFLNTEVFF. In DNA, the CDR3 is TGTGCCAACAGTCGCTTTTTGAACACTGAAGTTTTCTTT. The full variable domain, in which reference TRBV7-3 and TRBJ1-1 provide the parts outside the CDR3, is GAGVSQTPSNKVTEKGKYVELRCDPISGHTALYWYRQSLGQGPEFLIYFQGTGAADDSGLPNDRFFAVRPEGSVSTLKIQRTERGDSAVYLCANSRFLNTEVFFGQGTRLTVV.

This chain connects TRBV7-9 to TRBJ1-1; D is ambiguous. Germline values: CDR1 SEHNR, CDR2 FQNEAQ (reference sequence). The CDR3 has 14 residues. The germline V and J ends were trimmed by 2 bases and 1 base, with 8 bases remaining between them. CDR3 loop: CASSLQRPNTEAFF. The CDR3 DNA sequence: TGTGCCAGCAGCTTACAAAGGCCGAACACTGAAGCTTTCTTT.

V is TRBV6-6 and J is TRBJ2-5; the D is unclear. The CDR3 is 11 amino acids. V dropped 4 bases and J dropped 2 bases, with 2 bases sitting between them. CDR1 is MNHNY, CDR2 SVGAGI, per germline (reference sequence). CDR3 amino acids: CASSSQETQYF. The CDR3 DNA is TGTGCCAGCAGTTCGCAAGAGACCCAGTACTTC.

The CDR3 sequence is CASSLESRQAAPGNTIYF. CDR3 sequence (DNA): TGCGCCAGCAGCTTGGAATCCCGACAGGCCGCCCCTGGAAACACCATATATTTT. The rearrangement links TRBV5-1 to TRBJ1-3, with D possibly being TRBD1 (6 bases). The V and J ends lost 0 bases and 2 bases respectively, with 18 bases between them. Germline V gene sequence: CDR1 SGHRS, CDR2 YFSETQ. The CDR3 contains 18 residues.

This clone was seen just once. The chain carries TRBV5-6 and TRBJ2-1; D is ambiguous. The CDR3 has 15 residues. CDR1 and CDR2 (germline): SGHDT, YYEEEE. The V end was cut by 0 bases, the J end by 5 bases, with 12 bases between. DNA of the CDR3: TGTGCCAGCAGCTTGGCCAAATGGCTTAACAATGAGCAGTTCTTC. The encoded protein is CASSLAKWLNNEQFF.

This clone has just a few counts. This sequence joins TRBV7-9 and TRBJ1-2, with D possibly matching TRBD1 (5 bases). CDR1 and CDR2 (germline): SEHNR, FQNEAQ (reference sequence). V lost 1 base and J 6 bases, leaving 15 bases between the germline ends. The CDR3 is 15 amino acids. The chain's CDR3 is CASSLGDAVRHGYTF. The CDR3, as DNA: TGTGCCAGCAGCTTAGGGGACGCCGTACGACATGGCTACACCTTC.

The table lists this clone with a count of one. This chain links TRBV29-1 with TRBJ1-5; 8 positions match TRBD1. J lost 5 bases, V lost 3 bases, and 3 bases had no gene match. The CDR3 contains 13 residues. Germline V gene lookup returns CDR1 SQVTM and CDR2 ANQGSEA. The DNA of the CDR3 is TGCAGCGTTGAGACAGGGGACGATCAGCCCCAGCATTTT. Its protein is CSVETGDDQPQHF.

The V call is TRBV21-1, the J call TRBJ1-5; the DNA was not compared with TRBD1, the D call given in the table. TRBV21-1 is a pseudogene locus. This CDR3 is 15 amino acids long. The CDR3 loop reads CASSNRTGEHQPQHF. The CDR3 DNA reads TGTGCCAGCAGCAATCGTACAGGGGAGCATCAGCCCCAGCATTTT.

This clone was observed a handful of times. This rearrangement joins TRBV30 to TRBJ1-2; D is undetermined. Germline V gives CDR1 GTSNPN, CDR2 SVGIG (reference sequence). This CDR3 has 11 amino acids. The ends were cut back, 5 bases at V and 5 bases at J, with 9 bases in the middle. The CDR3 DNA follows: TGTGCCTGGGAAGCCATGTATGGCTACACCTTC. This encodes CAWEAMYGYTF.

By proportion, this clone is medium-sized (0.01 to 0.1%). The rearrangement uses TRBV5-4 and TRBJ1-4; the match to TRBD1 covers 7 bases. Trimming removed 4 bases from V and 8 bases from J; junction bases left unmatched: 14. The length of the CDR3 is 16 residues. Germline V gene sequence: CDR1 SGHNT, CDR2 YYREEE (reference sequence). The CDR3: CASSNPDGGGREKLFF. As DNA, the CDR3 is TGTGCCAGCAGCAACCCCGATGGAGGGGGCCGGGAAAAACTGTTTTTT.

The chain combines TRBV27 with TRBJ2-1; D not resolved. CDR1 is MNHEY and CDR2 is SMNVEV in the germline V gene (reference sequence). CDR3 length equals 15 residues. V was clipped by 5 bases and J by 0 bases, with 11 bases between them. CDR3 loop: CASSPDGSSYNEQFF. CDR3 nucleotides: TGTGCCAGCAGTCCGGATGGAAGCTCCTACAATGAGCAGTTCTTC.

This rearrangement joins TRBV29-1 to TRBJ1-5, with a weak D call TRBD1 (6 bases). Germline CDR1 SQVTM, CDR2 ANQGSEA. The CDR3 is 13 amino acids. Deletions cut 4 bases from V and 7 bases from J, with 14 bases between. The CDR3 protein is CSVGAGVGQPQHF. In nucleotides, the CDR3 is TGCAGCGTTGGAGCAGGGGTAGGGCAGCCCCAGCATTTT.

This clone was observed a few times. The rearrangement joins TRBV7-9 to TRBJ2-7; a weak D match, TRBD1 (5 bases). The germline V and J ends were trimmed by 5 bases and 3 bases, with 17 bases remaining between them. Per the germline V gene, CDR1 is SEHNR and CDR2 is FQNEAQ (reference sequence). The length of the CDR3 is 15 residues. The CDR3 region is CASSHRQGSGYEQYF. DNA of the CDR3: TGTGCCAGCAGCCACCGTCAGGGTTCAGGCTACGAGCAGTACTTC.

The rearrangement links TRBV2 to TRBJ2-4, with 12 bases fitting TRBD2. V was pared by 6 bases and J by 9 bases, with 12 bases of the junction left unmatched. Germline-derived CDR1 and CDR2 are SNHLY and FYNNEI. The CDR3 is made up of 16 amino acids. CDR3 sequence reads: CASRELTPSGRAIQYF. Written as DNA, the CDR3 is TGTGCCAGCAGGGAACTTACGCCTAGCGGGAGGGCCATTCAGTACTTC.

This chain joins TRBV4-1 and TRBJ2-3; D remains ambiguous. The germline V and J ends were trimmed by 2 bases and 0 bases, with 15 bases remaining between them. The CDR3 runs to 17 residues. The germline gives CDR1 MGHRA, CDR2 YSYEKL. The CDR3 reads CASSQPRLTTSTDTQYF. The CDR3 region has the DNA TGCGCCAGCAGCCAACCTCGCTTAACAACCAGCACAGATACGCAGTATTTT.

The rearrangement links TRBV5-4 to TRBJ1-1; the D gene is possibly TRBD1 (5 bases). Germline CDR1 is SGHNT and CDR2 is YYREEE (reference sequence). Trimming stripped 2 bases from V and 11 bases from J, with 25 bases between. The CDR3 sequence is 16 residues long. Here the CDR3 DNA reads TGTGCCAGCAGCTTCCACCGCACCGGGACCGCAGAAGTGGCTTTCTTT. It yields the protein CASSFHRTGTAEVAFF.

V and J are TRBV2 and TRBJ2-2; D might be TRBD2 (6 bases). CDR3 length: 16 residues. Trimming took off 8 bases at V and 6 bases at J, with 22 bases between the two ends. CDR1 is SNHLY, CDR2 FYNNEI, per germline. DNA of the CDR3: TGTGCCAGCGACTCGTTTCCGGGAGTAATCGCCGGGGAGCTGTTTTTT. Translation: CASDSFPGVIAGELFF.

The V and J genes are TRBV30 and TRBJ2-1; possibly TRBD1 for D (5 bases). The CDR3 has 14 residues. The V end was cut by 1 base, the J end by 4 bases, with 11 bases between. Per the germline V gene, CDR1 is GTSNPN and CDR2 is SVGIG (reference sequence). CDR3 bases: TGTGCCTGGAGTGGGACCAGGGCTTACAATGAGCAGTTCTTC. It translates to CAWSGTRAYNEQFF.

This CDR3 reads CASSFRDSEKLFF. The CDR3 region has the DNA TGTGCCAGCAGCTTCCGGGACAGTGAAAAACTGTTTTTT. V gene TRBV5-4 combines with J gene TRBJ1-4, with 7 bases that match TRBD1. The length of the CDR3 is 13 residues. V shed 2 bases, J shed 7 bases, and the junction held 2 bases outside the gene matches. The germline gives CDR1 SGHNT, CDR2 YYREEE (reference sequence).

This chain joins TRBV30 and TRBJ2-1; D possibly corresponds to TRBD1 (7 bases). The germline gives CDR1 GTSNPN, CDR2 SVGIG (reference sequence). This CDR3 has 14 amino acids. Trimming cost V 3 bases and J 6 bases, with 15 bases left between them. CDR3 in amino acids: CAWRKWQGGNEQFF. The CDR3, as DNA: TGTGCCTGGAGAAAGTGGCAGGGGGGCAATGAGCAGTTCTTC.

This clone has just a few counts. V usage is TRBV5-5 and J usage is TRBJ2-3; no firm D call. There are 14 residues in the CDR3. V dropped 2 bases and J dropped 4 bases, with 11 bases sitting between them. From germline, CDR1 is SGHKS and CDR2 YYEKEE (reference sequence). CDR3 loop: CASSFQNSADTQYF. CDR3 sequence (DNA): TGTGCCAGCAGCTTTCAGAACAGCGCAGATACGCAGTATTTT.

CDR3 protein: CASSFRGITYEQYF. The CDR3 coding sequence is TGTGCCAGCAGCTTCAGGGGAATAACCTACGAGCAGTACTTC. The chain carries TRBV6-5 and TRBJ2-7, with D tentatively TRBD1 (6 bases). From germline, CDR1 is MNHEY and CDR2 SVGAGI. The V end lost 6 bases, the J end lost 2 bases, and 14 bases lay between the germline ends. The CDR3 has 14 amino acids.

V is TRBV25-1 and J is TRBJ1-4; D uncertain. V lost 4 bases and J 0 bases, leaving 12 bases between the germline ends. CDR1 is MGHDK and CDR2 is SYGVNS in the germline V gene. CDR3 size: 16 residues. CDR3 coding DNA: TGTGCCAGCAGTGGTTGGGGAGGGCCAACTAATGAAAAACTGTTTTTT. This gives the protein CASSGWGGPTNEKLFF.

The chain recombines TRBV2 with TRBJ2-3; D remains unclear. The CDR3 contains 14 residues. The V gene lost 6 bases and the J gene lost 3 bases, with 13 bases spanning the gap. The germline V gene encodes CDR1 SNHLY and CDR2 FYNNEI. Written as DNA, the CDR3 is TGTGCCAGCAGATCGAACAGCCCGACAGATACGCAGTATTTT. This translates into CASRSNSPTDTQYF.

In nucleotides, the CDR3 is TGCGCCAGCAGCCAAGACCGGGTCGGTTACTACGAGCAGTACTTC. This translates into CASSQDRVGYYEQYF. The V gene is TRBV4-1, the J gene TRBJ2-7; no reliable D call. The germline V gene has CDR1 MGHRA and CDR2 YSYEKL. The V gene lost 0 bases and the J gene lost 3 bases, with 12 bases spanning the gap. The CDR3 consists of 15 residues.

The chain uses TRBV18 and TRBJ2-7; D perhaps matches TRBD1 (6 bases). The CDR3 consists of 14 residues. Germline CDR1 is KGHSH and CDR2 is LQKENI. The ends were cut back, 0 bases at V and 7 bases at J, with 13 bases in the middle. The CDR3 nucleotides are TGTGCCAGCTCACCACCCGCAGGGGCTGGTGAGCAGTACTTC. Translation gives CASSPPAGAGEQYF.

V usage is TRBV11-2 and J usage is TRBJ2-1, with D perhaps TRBD2 (6 bases). Germline CDR1 is SGHAT and CDR2 is FQNNGV. CDR3 size: 12 residues. The V and J ends lost 5 bases and 16 bases respectively, with 18 bases between them. The CDR3 loop is CASSPDLANLFF. CDR3 DNA sequence: TGTGCCAGCAGCCCAGACCTAGCGAATCTATTCTTC. The full variable domain, completed using reference TRBV11-2 and TRBJ2-1, is EAGVAQSPRYKIIEKRQSVAFWCNPISGHATLYWYQQILGQGPKLLIQFQNNGVVDDSQLPKDRFSAERLKGVDSTLKIQPAKLEDSAVYLCASSPDLANLFFGPGTRLTVL.

The table lists this clone with a few counts. The CDR3 nucleotides are TGCGCCAGCACCACGAGGGACTTTCCAGATACGCAGTATTTT. It codes for CASTTRDFPDTQYF. J is TRBJ2-3 and V is TRBV4-1; a weak D match, TRBD2 (6 bases). CDR3 length: 14 residues. CDR1 is MGHRA and CDR2 is YSYEKL in the germline V gene. Trimming cost V 7 bases and J 4 bases, with 15 bases left between them.